Listed below are T cell receptor beta chains from one sample, sequenced in a study of blood T cell repertoires in COVID-19. Repertoires were generated with immunoSEQ multiplex PCR, while TCRdb's copy carries only in-frame clones and drops some. The sample lists 74,000 or so clones, 88% occurring once. Material for sequencing was peripheral blood. The receptors derive from a human donor in a cohort sampled during active COVID-19. The CDR3 runs from the conserved cysteine through the conserved F or W. Each record gives: J gene, V gene, CDR3 protein.

TRBJ1-3 | TRBV5-1 | CASSRDSLNSGNTIYF
TRBJ2-7 | TRBV11-2 | CASSPRVGGHRAYEQYF
TRBJ1-6 | TRBV30 | CAWGLIGSPLHF
TRBJ2-1 | TRBV2 | CASSEGLAGGLSEQFF
TRBJ1-6 | TRBV28 | CASSTLGPFPLHF
TRBJ1-5 | TRBV6-5 | CASSGQGVQPQHF
TRBJ2-5 | TRBV13 | CASSSPGLAGEDETQYF
TRBJ1-2 | TRBV5-1 | CASSLGTGLNYGYTF
TRBJ2-5 | TRBV6-5 | CASSYSQRVGSWTQYF
TRBJ2-3 | TRBV9 | CASSVSTGVMPQYF
TRBJ2-7 | TRBV7-2 | CASSLDPGQNEQYF
TRBJ2-1 | TRBV12-3/TRBV12-4 | CASTSGNRNEQFF
TRBJ1-1 | TRBV18 | CASSPLTGNTEAFF
TRBJ1-2 | TRBV27 | CASSSQSRTGGYGYTF
TRBJ1-1 | TRBV7-7 | CASSPQINTEAFF
TRBJ2-2 | TRBV5-1 | CASSLGGQNTGELFF
TRBJ1-4 | TRBV6-5 | CASRRQGTNEKLFF
TRBJ2-7 | TRBV5-1 | CASRPGQGAYEQYF
TRBJ2-1 | TRBV7-2 | CASSWVGVGNEQFF
TRBJ2-7 | TRBV2 | CALDSQQYF
TRBJ2-5 | TRBV7-2 | CASSPRGGRETQYF
TRBJ2-3 | TRBV10-3 | CAISESGYGTSGGTDTQYF
TRBJ2-7 | TRBV19 | CAAGQGSDEQYF
TRBJ2-4 | TRBV7-2 | CASSTTGAKNIQYF
TRBJ2-7 | TRBV27 | CASSWRDSYQQYF
TRBJ2-2 | TRBV7-8 | CASNKLRASAGELFF
TRBJ2-4 | TRBV9 | CASSAGQDLVLQYF
TRBJ2-1 | TRBV28 | CASSLGTSGYSYNEQFF
TRBJ1-5 | TRBV6-5 | CASSRDPVGAQHF
TRBJ2-7 | TRBV4-2 | CASSHESGIVNEQYF
TRBJ1-6 | TRBV7-2 | CASSPRTGGNSPLHF
TRBJ1-1 | TRBV30 | CAWSPGSLGEAFF
TRBJ2-1 | TRBV6-5 | CASSSQGQHNEQFF
TRBJ1-5 | TRBV6-1 | CASSEGTGVWQPQHF
TRBJ2-3 | TRBV29-1 | CSVGQGSRDTQYF
TRBJ1-5 | TRBV11-3 | CASRKGQGNQPQHF
TRBJ2-7 | TRBV27 | CASSPKQGYEQYF
TRBJ1-1 | TRBV6-5 | CASRPTGVNTEAFF
TRBJ1-1 | TRBV4-2 | CASSQGQMNTEAFF
TRBJ2-7 | TRBV5-6 | CASSLVGAQGYEQYF
TRBJ2-5 | TRBV4-1 | CASSQGSQGETQYF